The present TCR beta chain was sequenced within a study of T cell responses to AZD1222 COVID-19 vaccine. Overall study findings and caveats: Close to half of spike-specific TCRs reportedly recognize unmutated variant regions.

Method: immunoSEQ multiplex PCR; TCRdb's copy keeps in-frame clones and lacks some. Here the sample spans over 95,000 clones, 85% to 90% being singletons. To note about this clone: Its specificity is not known.

In germline, CDR1 is LNHDA, CDR2 SQIVND (reference sequence). The CDR3 contains 14 residues. With 5 bases removed from V and 5 bases from J, the gap between germline ends came to 13 bases. The chain couples TRBV19 to TRBJ1-5; no definite D call. This clonotype was sampled from an adult in good health. Sequencing was performed on peripheral blood, taken on day 0 of AZD1222 vaccination. DNA of the CDR3: TGTGCCAGTAGTCTCCCGGCGGGTTATCAGCCCCAGCATTTT. This codes for CASSLPAGYQPQHF.